Listed below are T cell receptor beta chains from one sample, sequenced in a study of response to subunit inactivated influenza vaccine. TCRdb passed the RT-PCR reads through MiXCR, listing each CDR3 protein once. The sample lists hundreds of thousands of distinct CDR3 sequences, about 15% occurring once. The specimen was PBMCs from blood, collected 14 to 15 days before vaccination. These receptors came from a man in his fifties or sixties who received an inactivated influenza vaccine. Both conserved end residues are part of each CDR3. The D gene is left open where the match is weak. A row's size may be missing; if present it is once, few, many or a size class.

V gene,D gene,J gene,clone size,CDR3 DNA,CDR3 protein
TRBV30,TRBD2,TRBJ2-1,NA,TGTGCCTGGAGGCGGGAGGGGCTTTCAAGCTCCTACAATGAGCAGTTCTTC,CAWRREGLSSSYNEQFF
TRBV7-9,TRBD1,TRBJ2-2,few,TGTGCCAGCAGCCTAAGGGACAGCCCGCCCGGGGAGCTGTTTTTT,CASSLRDSPPGELFF
TRBV5-5,NA,TRBJ2-1,NA,TGTGCCAGCAGCTTGGTAGGACACCCAGGTAATGAGCAGTTCTTC,CASSLVGHPGNEQFF
TRBV7-7,NA,TRBJ2-5,few,TGTGCCAGCAGCGTCGGGAACGTCAATGCGGGGGAGACCCAGTACTTC,CASSVGNVNAGETQYF
TRBV7-9,TRBD1,TRBJ2-1,many,TGTGCCAGCAGTCCCGGGACAGGTGAGCAGTTCTTC,CASSPGTGEQFF
TRBV29-1,TRBD2,TRBJ2-2,few,TGCAGCGTTGAAGAGATTGTGGCGGGGGGGGACACCGGGGAGCTGTTTTTT,CSVEEIVAGGDTGELFF
TRBV7-3,NA,TRBJ2-1,NA,TGTGCCAGCAGTCCGCTACCGGGACGGAGATACAATGAGCAGTTCTTC,CASSPLPGRRYNEQFF
TRBV7-3,NA,TRBJ2-2,many,TGTGCCAGCAGCCCCGGGACTCTTTCGGGGGAGCTGTTTTTT,CASSPGTLSGELFF
TRBV30,NA,TRBJ2-7,few,TGTGCCTGGAGTAGCGGGTACTCCTACGAGCAGTACTTC,CAWSSGYSYEQYF
TRBV5-1,NA,TRBJ2-3,NA,TGCGCCAGCAGCTTGGCCCTCAGGGACCCAGATACGCAGTATTTT,CASSLALRDPDTQYF
TRBV20-1,NA,TRBJ2-1,NA,TGCAGTGCTAGTTTGACAGGTGAATACAATGAGCAGTTCTTC,CSASLTGEYNEQFF
TRBV3-1,NA,TRBJ2-1,NA,TGTGCCAGCAGCCGAGGGGGGCGGTACAATGAGCAGTTCTTC,CASSRGGRYNEQFF
TRBV27,NA,TRBJ2-7,NA,TGTGCCAGCAACCCGGGGGCAGGAAGCTACGAGCAGTACTTC,CASNPGAGSYEQYF
TRBV7-6,NA,TRBJ2-7,NA,TGTGCCAGCAGCTCCTCGACGGGGAGCTCCTACGAGCAGTACTTC,CASSSSTGSSYEQYF
TRBV7-9,NA,TRBJ2-7,NA,TGTGCCAGCAGCCCAACACGGGACGTCGGCTACGAGCAGTACTTC,CASSPTRDVGYEQYF
TRBV12-3/TRBV12-4,NA,TRBJ2-3,many,TGTGCCAGCAGTTTTCAGGGAGGAGATACGCAGTATTTT,CASSFQGGDTQYF
TRBV25-1,NA,TRBJ2-1,NA,TGTGCCAGCAGTGAACCCTTAACAACAGGGATGAATGAGCAGTTCTTC,CASSEPLTTGMNEQFF
TRBV20-1,NA,TRBJ1-1,few,TGCAGTGCTAGAAAGGGGGGCGAGGGCACTGAAGCTTTCTTT,CSARKGGEGTEAFF
TRBV28,NA,TRBJ2-7,NA,TGTGCCAGCAGTTCACCCTTAGGACTGGCAACGACCTACGAGCAGTACTTC,CASSSPLGLATTYEQYF
TRBV9,NA,TRBJ1-2,NA,TGTGCCAGCAGCGTTCTTACAGCGAACTATGGCTACACCTTC,CASSVLTANYGYTF
TRBV6-2/TRBV6-3,TRBD2,TRBJ2-1,few,TGTGCCAGCAGTTATGCCGGGAGGGCTAACAATGAGCAGTTCTTC,CASSYAGRANNEQFF